The 12 T cell receptor beta chains in this list originate from one sample, sequenced in a study of T cell responses to AZD1222 COVID-19 vaccine. Using immunoSEQ multiplex PCR, the repertoire was profiled, and TCRdb retains in-frame clones only, with some absent. The repertoire holds about 200,000 clones, with roughly 92% as singletons. The source material was peripheral blood, sampled 28 days after the second AZD1222 dose. All receptors derive from an adult who received the AZD1222 COVID-19 vaccine.

The chain is built from TRBV19 and TRBJ2-7, with 11 bases identical to TRBD2. Germline V gives CDR1 LNHDA, CDR2 SQIVND (reference sequence). The length of the CDR3 is 16 residues. The V segment lost 7 bases and the J segment 3 bases; nucleotides outside the gene matches: 11. The CDR3 loop reads CASKDEGTSGIYEQYF. The CDR3 region has the DNA TGTGCCAGTAAAGACGAGGGGACTAGCGGAATCTACGAGCAGTACTTC.

V usage is TRBV7-2 and J usage is TRBJ1-4; possibly TRBD1 for D (5 bases). The CDR3 sequence is 15 residues long. Germline CDR1 and CDR2: SGHTA and FQGNSA. V was pared by 5 bases and J by 3 bases, with 13 bases between. The CDR3 nucleotides are TGTGCCAGCAGCCTCCAACAGGTGCCTAATGAAAAACTGTTTTTT. The encoded protein is CASSLQQVPNEKLFF.

The V call is TRBV19, the J call TRBJ2-5, with 10 bases aligning to TRBD1. Germline V gives CDR1 LNHDA, CDR2 SQIVND (reference sequence). The CDR3 consists of 18 residues. V lost 1 base and J lost 3; bases outside the gene matches: 11. The CDR3 sequence: CASSIGVKGDRGKETQYF. In DNA form, the CDR3 reads TGTGCCAGTAGTATAGGAGTGAAGGGGGACAGGGGAAAAGAGACCCAGTACTTC.

This rearrangement joins TRBV3-1 (or the pseudogene TRBV3-2) to TRBJ1-2, with TRBD1 matching 11 bases. The germline V gene has CDR1 LGHDT and CDR2 YNNKEL (reference sequence). V shed 7 bases and J 3 bases; nucleotides not matched to a gene: 13. CDR3 length equals 17 residues. CDR3 sequence: CASTLGQGAASYYGYTF. DNA for the CDR3: TGTGCCAGCACATTAGGACAGGGGGCCGCGTCCTACTATGGCTACACCTTC.

Concerning this clone: The sample contains more than one DNA sequence encoding this CDR3. The gene calls are TRBV6-5 and TRBJ1-5; 7 bases are a match to TRBD1. The V gene end was trimmed by 0 bases and the J gene end by 4 bases; junction bases not matched to a gene: 0. The CDR3 is 14 amino acids. CDR1 and CDR2 from the germline V gene are MNHEY and SVGAGI. The DNA for the CDR3 is TGTGCCAGCAGTTACTCCAGGGGGAATCAGCCCCAGCATTTT. This encodes CASSYSRGNQPQHF.

V gene TRBV7-2 combines with J gene TRBJ2-1; 13 positions match TRBD2. Germline values: CDR1 SGHTA, CDR2 FQGNSA. The CDR3 spans 16 residues. V was clipped by 1 base and J by 7 bases; unmatched bases: 4. The CDR3 loop reads CASSLEGTSGVNEQFF. CDR3 in DNA: TGTGCCAGCAGCTTAGAAGGGACTAGCGGGGTTAATGAGCAGTTCTTC.

The V and J genes are TRBV9 and TRBJ1-1, with D tentatively TRBD1 (5 bases). Trimming pared 2 bases from V and 11 bases from J, leaving 19 bases between. CDR3 size: 14 residues. The germline gives CDR1 SGDLS, CDR2 YYNGEE. This CDR3 is CASSVGGDPGKAFF. The DNA of the CDR3 is TGTGCCAGCAGCGTTGGGGGAGACCCAGGGAAGGCTTTCTTT.

The gene calls are TRBV15 and TRBJ2-1; D may be TRBD1 (5 bases). From germline, CDR1 is LNHNV and CDR2 YYDKDF (reference sequence). V was clipped by 0 bases and J by 3 bases, with 18 bases between them. The CDR3 runs 18 residues. CDR3 nucleotide sequence: TGTGCCACCAGCAGAGATCGGCCACCCATTAGGGGCTACAATGAGCAGTTCTTC. Its translation is CATSRDRPPIRGYNEQFF.

This clone was observed once. This sequence joins TRBV7-2 and TRBJ2-3; D call uncertain. Germline V gene lookup returns CDR1 SGHTA and CDR2 FQGNSA. The CDR3 totals 12 residues. V was cut by 6 bases and J by 2 bases, with 6 bases left in between. CDR3 loop: CASRTNTDTQYF. For the CDR3, the DNA is TGTGCCAGCAGAACTAACACAGATACGCAGTATTTT.

The J gene is TRBJ2-5, the V gene TRBV2, with 7 bases identical to TRBD1. The CDR3 covers 14 residues. Germline loops: CDR1 SNHLY, CDR2 FYNNEI. Losses at the gene ends were 5 bases for V and 5 bases for J; bases not matched to a gene: 8. The CDR3 here is CASSRQGGRETQYF. CDR3 coding DNA: TGTGCCAGCAGTCGACAGGGTGGTAGGGAGACCCAGTACTTC.

This chain connects TRBV10-3 to TRBJ2-5; D unresolved. The CDR3 has 16 amino acids. V lost 0 bases and J lost 0, with 11 bases in between. Per germline, CDR1 ENHRY and CDR2 SYGVKD. The CDR3 sequence: CAISESRSGYQETQYF. CDR3 nucleotide sequence: TGTGCCATCAGTGAGTCGAGATCGGGTTACCAAGAGACCCAGTACTTC.

This clone was recorded only once. The CDR3: CASKRTTSTDTQYF. DNA for the CDR3: TGTGCCAGTAAGAGAACGACTAGCACAGATACGCAGTATTTT. V and J are TRBV19 and TRBJ2-3; D is undetermined. The CDR3 has 14 amino acids. Germline V gene data show CDR1 as LNHDA and CDR2 as SQIVND (reference sequence). The ends were cut back, 7 bases at V and 0 bases at J, with 11 bases in the middle. The variable domain in full, completed from reference TRBV19 and TRBJ2-3, reads DGGITQSPKYLFRKEGQNVTLSCEQNLNHDAMYWYRQDPGQGLRLIYYSQIVNDFQKGDIAEGYSVSREKKESFPLTVTSAQKNPTAFYLCASKRTTSTDTQYFGPGTRLTVL.